The clone carrying this TCR beta chain was detected a few times. The assay was immunoSEQ multiplex PCR, and TCRdb's table has in-frame clones only and misses some. The sample shows more than 100,000 clones, 85% to 90% of them seen only once. The CDR3 spans 15 residues. CDR1 is SNHLY, CDR2 FYNNEI, per germline. Between the trimmed V and J ends, which lost 3 bases and 5 bases, there was a span of 13 bases. The record originates from a study of T cell responses to AZD1222 COVID-19 vaccine. The V call is TRBV2, the J call TRBJ1-4; possibly TRBD1 for D (6 bases). The material sequenced was peripheral blood, taken on day 0 of AZD1222 vaccination. The source is an adult in good health. The CDR3 DNA follows: TGTGCCAGCAGTGATATAGGACAGAAGAATGAAAAACTGTTTTTT. This gives the protein CASSDIGQKNEKLFF.